This paragraph covers one TCR beta chain sequence. What this receptor recognizes is not known. There are no base qualities to consult, and no much larger clone falls within one base. Receptors were amplified or captured by the immunoSEQ multiplex PCR assay. For the multiplex PCR, a mixture combining 60 forward primers for TCR Vbeta segments and 13 reverse primers for TCR Jbeta segments was used. The CDR3 region of rearranged TCR beta genes was amplified from genomic DNA with a multiplex PCR assay. On the Illumina HiSeq System, the amplified TCR beta libraries were sequenced as 87-base-pair reads. The published analysis was carried out like this. Across the roughly 670 repertoires, a later analysis counted around 80 million unique TCR beta chains, roughly 11 million of which were shared by at least two donors. Raw reads were error-corrected and collapsed into unique sequences with a nearest-neighbor algorithm that merged closely related sequences to remove PCR and sequencing errors. CDR3 sequences were aligned to IMGT reference sequences to assign V, D and J gene segments. Each retained sequence needed at least a six-nucleotide match to both a V gene segment and a J gene segment. Rearrangements were called productive when the CDR3 lacked stop codons and stayed in frame with V and J; all others were non-productive. Following IMGT convention, CDR3 was defined as the stretch from the second conserved V-encoded cysteine up to the conserved J-encoded phenylalanine. Sequences without an unambiguous match to a single V gene segment were excluded from the earlier analysis of several hundred of the donors. In an earlier analysis of some 590 of the donors, a V segment was called functional when productive rearrangements were above 56.7%, and segregating when the standard deviation between donors exceeded 5%. A statistical classification framework was built for diagnosing cytomegalovirus status from the catalog of TCR beta chain sequences. In a later analysis, TCR nucleotide sequences were compared against IMGT/GENE-DB human TR gene sequences so that V and J genes could be assigned. The TCRdist pipeline was used in a later analysis to assign CDR3 sequences and most-parsimonious VDJ recombination scenarios. In a later analysis, each TCR beta chain was defined by its CDR3 amino acid sequence together with its V-gene family, and reads lacking a unique V-gene family were excluded. A later analysis removed 592 highly shared, low-generation-probability nucleotide sequences to deal with suspected cross-contamination and a sequencing artifact. In a later analysis, a clonal expansion index for each public chain was calculated from normalized within-repertoire ranks of inferred template counts. In a later analysis, generation probabilities were computed with a VDJ recombination model fitted to out-of-frame rearrangements, and the resulting probabilities were checked against IGoR. Hypergeometric tests were used in a later analysis to score TCR-TCR, TCR-HLA and TCR-CMV co-occurrence, with a repertoire-size bias correction applied to the TCR pairs. To estimate false discovery rates, a later analysis permuted the HLA or CMV assignments 20 times. In a later analysis, co-occurring TCRs were grouped using DBSCAN, and TCRdist sequence similarity was added for clustering within HLA-allele-positive subsets. Co-occurrence clustering excluded repertoires with fewer than 30,000 or more than 120,000 public chains, plus five with anomalous nucleotide sharing. TCRdb took over this immuneACCESS table, retaining in-frame rearrangements with V and J assigned. Such tables are incomplete; in checked studies, under half of the missing clones stem from an unresolved V gene, and the remainder is unexplained. The V and J calls and clone size come from that table; D and trimming were worked out from the DNA. For this sample there are approximately 150,000 clones; more than 60% appear just once. Of the sample, roughly 1.5% falls within the top ten clones.

The source of the sample is a study of cytomegalovirus exposure and HLA in healthy donors (dated by TCRdb to about 2017). About the full investigation: An earlier analysis of approximately 640 of the donors reported approximately 300 Gb of sequence data and some 120 million unique TCR beta sequences from about 200 million T cells. Of the roughly 430 genotyped donors, 65% to 90% fell in the genetic ancestry cluster associated with self-reported Caucasian donors. Five DR-DQ haplotypes were treated as single units for association and clustering because of strong linkage in the cohort. Donor age, sex, ethnicity and CMV serostatus were compiled together with the repertoire data. Along with the roughly 670-subject first cohort, a separate validation cohort of 120 different subjects was used. To study patterns of TCR occurrence, a later analysis re-analyzed previously published TCR beta repertoires from 500 to 850 donors and added high-resolution HLA genotyping. Every discovery cohort repertoire had been produced on one sequencing platform. In an earlier analysis of roughly 580 of the donors, high-throughput TCR beta sequencing was used to judge whether each TCR beta V gene segment behaved as functional or pseudogenic. Using immunosequencing, the study profiled T cell repertoires from about 650 subjects and related those repertoires to cytomegalovirus serostatus. The aim of the study was to test whether cataloging public T cell receptors could identify signatures of past pathogen exposure. A later genetic analysis took genome-wide SNP genotypes for about three fifths of the 666 donors and used that subset as a discovery cohort. Rather than drawing on any new phenotypic data, the later analysis identified candidate immune exposures from TCR beta sequences and the way those sequences occurred across donors. The number of typed donors differed by locus: 629-630 for A, B, C, DRB1 and DQB1; approximately 530 for DQA1; 606 for DPA1; and 450 to 480 for DPB1. High-throughput TCR immunosequencing, statistical association of individual TCRs with disease status, and machine learning were combined to predict cytomegalovirus infection status. Class I and class II HLA loci were covered by the typing at four-digit resolution. On average, roughly 250,000 unique TCR beta nucleotide sequences were sequenced per donor among 350 to 400 genotyped donors of the cohort, with roughly 18% of those sequences being non-productive. Roughly 300 gigabases of sequencing data and 80 million or so unique TCR sequences were included in an early release covering about 700 HLA-typed donors. General study outcomes and caveats: Because counts were too low, approximately 18 rarely observed V segments, including chromosome 9 orphons, were excluded from the earlier analysis of around 640 of the donors. Because some donors lacked HLA typing at each locus, the association tests relied only on the typed subset. According to a later genetic analysis, donors in an Asian-associated ancestry cluster had fewer N-insertions in productive TCRs than the approximately 700-donor mean. A later analysis associated about 17,000 TCR beta sequences with specific HLA alleles at a false discovery rate of 0.05. In a later analysis, HLA-associated TCR beta chains were found to be more clonally expanded and to have lower generation probabilities than equally common non-associated chains. In vitro tests confirmed that three of the cytomegalovirus-associated TCR beta chains recognize cytomegalovirus antigens. A cluster of highly shared sequence variants was judged likely to be a technical artifact of the sequencing pipeline. The classifier was reported to diagnose cytomegalovirus status with high specificity and sensitivity in both the original cohort and the validation cohort. Broadly in line with IMGT annotations, most TCR beta V segments showed up in productive rearrangements about 87% or about 30% of the time in an earlier analysis of around 600 of the donors. A later analysis found that TCR association rates varied across HLA loci, with DRB1 alleles showing the most associated TCRs and HLA-C alleles the fewest. A further reported finding was that TCR beta sequences accurately predicted the HLA-A and HLA-B alleles for most subjects in the first cohort. The presence/absence analyses assumed that sequencing depth was roughly uniform across donors, and that assumption may not be true. Several of the top co-occurrence clusters appeared to be linked to parvovirus B19, influenza, CMV and Epstein-Barr virus, according to a later analysis. Most CMV-associated TCR beta chains appeared to be HLA-restricted in a later analysis, and the HLA associations seemed to be driven largely by CMV exposure. An association between a missense DCLRE1C variant and V-gene and J-gene trimming of TCR beta chains was found in a later genetic analysis and replicated in an independent cohort. When HLA alleles, especially DR and DQ, strongly co-occurred, attributing TCR associations to individual alleles was difficult. Correlated functional status among segregating V segments might be attributable to linkage disequilibrium, but an unknown experimental factor could not be ruled out. The study listed 164 TCR beta chains as associated with cytomegalovirus. The cohort was sequenced for TCR beta chains only, and without alpha or paired-chain data the features that could be detected were limited. It was suggested by the authors that the approach could potentially be generalized to other disease states and immunological phenotypes. While some public TCRs were present in many individuals, most TCR sequences turned up only very rarely across donors. Immune exposure information for the cohort was limited to CMV serostatus.

The cohort consisted of approximately 690 healthy bone marrow donors. At the time of sampling, every cohort member was nominally healthy, though immune exposures that went unrecorded were likely present. The donor was CMV seronegative and belonged to the group of more than 300 seronegative cohort members. A peripheral blood sample was provided by each donor, and peripheral blood mononuclear cells were used for TCR beta sequencing. Genomic DNA extraction from the blood cell samples was performed with the Qiagen DNeasy Blood Extraction Kit. Sequences were obtained from PBMCs. The clonotype comes from a woman aged 18 to 35 in good health and CMV-seronegative.

The DNA sequence is TGTGCCTGGAGTGTACAGAGTTCAGAGACCCAGTACTTC. It translates as CAWSVQSSETQYF. Here the chain combines TRBV30 and TRBJ2-5; the D gene remains uncertain. CDR1 and CDR2 are drawn from the germline V gene (reference sequence): GTSNPN, SVGIG. The CDR3 holds 13 amino acids from the cysteine to the phenylalanine. The sequence is cut down to CDR3 DNA, 39 bases in frame from base 1. The germline ends are 9 bases apart after V is trimmed by 0 bases and J by 4 bases.